A selection of T cell receptor beta chains follows, all from one sample in a study of radiotherapy plus CTLA-4 blockade in lung cancer. Some clones are missing from TCRdb's copy, which holds only in-frame ones; the method was immunoSEQ multiplex PCR. This sample yields tens of thousands of clones, of which roughly three quarters are seen a single time; more than 3.5% belongs to the top ten. This sample comprised peripheral blood, obtained from a patient treated with radiotherapy plus ipilimumab. These receptors were obtained from a human donor with non-small cell lung cancer who had stable disease on radiotherapy plus ipilimumab. Both conserved end residues are part of each CDR3. The D gene is left open where the match is weak. Not all rows give a size; the values are once, few, many and, for expanded clones, a class.

clone_size: NA
d_call: NA
j_call: TRBJ2-1
v_call: TRBV5-4
cdr3_aa: CASSENRDEQFF
cdr3_nt: TGTGCCAGCAGTGAGAACCGGGATGAGCAGTTCTTC

clone_size: NA
d_call: TRBD2
j_call: TRBJ2-5
v_call: TRBV19
cdr3_aa: CASSSSGQETQYF
cdr3_nt: TGTGCCAGTAGTTCTAGCGGCCAAGAGACCCAGTACTTC

clone_size: NA
d_call: NA
j_call: TRBJ2-1
v_call: TRBV19
cdr3_aa: CASKMTSSYNEQFF
cdr3_nt: TGTGCCAGTAAGATGACAAGCTCCTACAATGAGCAGTTCTTC

clone_size: NA
d_call: NA
j_call: TRBJ1-2
v_call: TRBV7-8
cdr3_aa: CASSLHSYGYTF
cdr3_nt: TGTGCCAGCAGCCTTCACTCTTATGGCTACACCTTC

clone_size: NA
d_call: NA
j_call: TRBJ1-3
v_call: TRBV20-1
cdr3_aa: CSAGRDTIYF
cdr3_nt: TGCAGTGCTGGCCGGGACACGATATATTTT

clone_size: NA
d_call: NA
j_call: TRBJ2-6
v_call: TRBV19
cdr3_aa: CASRGGGAGANVLTF
cdr3_nt: TGTGCCAGTAGAGGCGGAGGGGCCGGGGCCAACGTCCTGACTTTC

clone_size: NA
d_call: NA
j_call: TRBJ1-3
v_call: TRBV5-6
cdr3_aa: CASSPRPGRVNTIYF
cdr3_nt: TGTGCCAGCAGCCCACGGCCGGGCAGGGTGAACACCATATATTTT

clone_size: NA
d_call: TRBD1
j_call: TRBJ1-4
v_call: TRBV5-1
cdr3_aa: CASSLGTAFNEKLFF
cdr3_nt: TGCGCCAGCAGCCTTGGGACAGCTTTTAATGAAAAACTGTTTTTT

clone_size: NA
d_call: NA
j_call: TRBJ1-5
v_call: TRBV7-8
cdr3_aa: CASSLDGSSNQPQHF
cdr3_nt: TGTGCCAGCAGCTTAGACGGTTCTAGCAATCAGCCCCAGCATTTT

clone_size: NA
d_call: NA
j_call: TRBJ2-2
v_call: TRBV15
cdr3_aa: CATSRGDGGELFF
cdr3_nt: TGTGCCACCAGCAGGGGCGATGGCGGGGAGCTGTTTTTT

clone_size: NA
d_call: TRBD1
j_call: TRBJ2-1
v_call: TRBV11-3
cdr3_aa: CASRPGTGMDEQFF
cdr3_nt: TGTGCCAGCAGACCCGGGACAGGGATGGATGAGCAGTTCTTC

clone_size: NA
d_call: TRBD2
j_call: TRBJ2-7
v_call: TRBV6-1
cdr3_aa: CASSLGLAGDEQYF
cdr3_nt: TGTGCCAGCAGTCTCGGACTAGCGGGAGACGAGCAGTACTTC

clone_size: once
d_call: NA
j_call: TRBJ2-7
v_call: TRBV7-2
cdr3_aa: CASSSSGGESHEQYF
cdr3_nt: TGTGCCAGCAGCTCTTCAGGGGGGGAATCCCACGAGCAGTACTTC

clone_size: NA
d_call: TRBD1
j_call: TRBJ1-2
v_call: TRBV19
cdr3_aa: CATQRTGGRYGYTF
cdr3_nt: TGTGCCACCCAAAGAACAGGGGGCAGATATGGCTACACCTTC

clone_size: few
d_call: TRBD2
j_call: TRBJ2-3
v_call: TRBV6-5
cdr3_aa: CASSPRLATTDTQYF
cdr3_nt: TGTGCCAGCAGTCCCCGACTAGCGACCACAGATACGCAGTATTTT

clone_size: NA
d_call: NA
j_call: TRBJ1-2
v_call: TRBV5-1
cdr3_aa: CASSYYLAGLNYGYTF
cdr3_nt: TGCGCCAGCAGTTATTACCTGGCAGGACTTAACTATGGCTACACCTTC

clone_size: NA
d_call: TRBD1
j_call: TRBJ1-1
v_call: TRBV19
cdr3_aa: CASSSTGRRDTEAFF
cdr3_nt: TGTGCCAGTAGTTCGACAGGGAGACGGGACACTGAAGCTTTCTTT